The clone carrying this TCR beta chain was observed a handful of times. Its antigen is as yet unknown. Trimming cost V 4 bases and J 7 bases, with 10 bases left between them. Germline lookup yields CDR1 MGHDK and CDR2 SYGVNS. The CDR3 totals 12 residues. The data are from a study of CD8+CD57+ T cells in acquired aplastic anemia. Study summary: 3.2 ug was the average amount of DNA from sorted CD4+ and CD8+ cells. Findings and caveats of the study: Patients showed no significant difference from controls in CD8+ Simpson's diversity. In common between the patients and the controls were twenty-nine CD8+ CDR3 sequences.

TCR beta VDJ and CDR3 profiles were obtained from a genomic DNA template. TCRdb recomputed calls from the reads with MiXCR, one row per CDR3 protein. Of about 220,000 distinct CDR3 sequences in the sample, roughly 35% are singletons; the top ten hold roughly 1.1%. This rearrangement joins TRBV25-1 to TRBJ1-2; D uncertain. This TCR derives from a human donor in good health, serving as a control. The sample comprised sorted CD4+, CD8+, or CD8+CD57+ T cells (not recorded which) from PBMCs. CDR3 nucleotide sequence: TGTGCCAGCAGTGTGAATCAGGTTGGCTACACCTTC. Amino acid sequence: CASSVNQVGYTF.